This TCR beta chain was captured in a study of T cell responses to AZD1222 COVID-19 vaccine. Broader study findings: Females outnumbered males among donors, who were mostly white British; clonal diversity was possibly underestimated. Researchers report vaccine-associated CD4 TCRs spanning spike, with dominance at 160-218 and 743-854. Of the AZD1222 recipients, only 5 to 7 were seropositive at baseline. Nearly half of unique spike-specific TCRs reportedly avoided B.1.351 and B.1.1.7 mutated regions.

Sequencing was performed with immunoSEQ multiplex PCR; in TCRdb, only in-frame clones are kept and a portion is missing. The sample has 65,000 to 90,000 clones; 86% are singletons. This clone came up a few times. Its specificity is not known. The sample was peripheral blood, taken on day 0 of AZD1222 vaccination. This receptor was taken from an adult in good health.

The chain's CDR3 is CATSRDLGSNEKLFF. DNA for the CDR3: TGTGCCACCAGCAGAGATCTTGGGAGTAATGAAAAACTGTTTTTT. The rearrangement links TRBV15 to TRBJ1-4; D remains unclear. Germline V gene lookup returns CDR1 LNHNV and CDR2 YYDKDF (reference sequence). V dropped 0 bases and J dropped 4 bases, with 9 bases sitting between them. The CDR3 has 15 amino acids.